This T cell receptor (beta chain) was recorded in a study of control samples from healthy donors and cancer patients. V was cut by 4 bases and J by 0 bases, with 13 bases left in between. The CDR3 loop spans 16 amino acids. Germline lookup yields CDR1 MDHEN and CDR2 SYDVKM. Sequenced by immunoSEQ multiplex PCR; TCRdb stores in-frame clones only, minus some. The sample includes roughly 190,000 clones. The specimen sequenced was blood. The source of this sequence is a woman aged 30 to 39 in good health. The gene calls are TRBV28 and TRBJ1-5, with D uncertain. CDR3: CASSSPLRDSNQPQHF. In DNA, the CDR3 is TGTGCCAGCAGTTCGCCCCTGAGGGATAGCAATCAGCCCCAGCATTTT. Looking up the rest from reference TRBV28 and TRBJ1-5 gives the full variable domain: DVKVTQSSRYLVKRTGEKVFLECVQDMDHENMFWYRQDPGLGLRLIYFSYDVKMKEKGDIPEGYSVSREKKERFSLILESASTNQTSMYLCASSSPLRDSNQPQHFGDGTRLSIL.